This T cell receptor beta chain was captured in a study of control samples from healthy donors and cancer patients. The method was immunoSEQ multiplex PCR; TCRdb's version includes in-frame clones alone and lacks a portion of them. The sample has fewer than 15,000 clones, roughly 79% seen once. Germline V CDR1 and CDR2: SGHTA, FQGNSA. The CDR3 loop spans 14 amino acids. Trimming removed 2 bases at V and 4 bases at J, with 11 bases between. The genes are TRBV7-2 and TRBJ1-2; D unresolved. The TCR comes from a male donor with melanoma. Sample: formalin-fixed, paraffin-embedded tissue. CDR3 sequence: CASSLNTWGYGYTF. CDR3 sequence (DNA): TGTGCCAGCAGCTTAAACACGTGGGGCTATGGCTACACCTTC.